Presented here are 5 T cell receptor beta chains from one specimen sequenced in a study of blood T cells in healthy people across ages. Then a second PCR, running roughly 7 to 11 cycles, was carried out with a sample-barcoded 5' primer and a J-beta primer mix. TCRdb re-analysed the 5' RACE reads in MiXCR, keeping a single row per CDR3 protein. The table shows roughly 1.7 million distinct CDR3 sequences, with about 31% occurring only once. The sequenced sample was blood. These receptors all stem from a woman aged 25 to 39 in good health.

This clonotype has more than one count but fewer than ten. V usage is TRBV19 and J usage is TRBJ2-7; D might be TRBD2 (6 bases). V gave up 7 bases and J gave up 6 bases, with 16 bases separating them. The CDR3 consists of 13 residues. Germline assignment: CDR1 LNHDA and CDR2 SQIVND (reference sequence). The CDR3 nucleotides read TGTGCCAGTAATATCGGGCGGGGAGCCGAGCAGTACTTC. It is translated as CASNIGRGAEQYF.

This clonotype has just a few counts. The genes are TRBV6-5 and TRBJ1-2; no firm D call. The CDR3 is 14 amino acids. V was shortened by 5 bases and J by 4 bases, with 14 bases between the two germline ends. Germline V gives CDR1 MNHEY, CDR2 SVGAGI. The CDR3 region has the DNA TGTGCCAGCAGTCCCCGAGGACGTATCTATGGCTACACCTTC. Translating it yields CASSPRGRIYGYTF.

V and J are TRBV7-7 and TRBJ2-3, with a tentative D call TRBD1 (6 bases). The V gene lost 3 bases and the J gene lost 3 bases, with 10 bases spanning the gap. The length of the CDR3 is 14 residues. From germline, CDR1 is SSHAT and CDR2 FNYEAQ (reference sequence). The CDR3 DNA reads TGTGCCAGCAGCTTCAACAGGGAGACAGATACGCAGTATTTT. Amino acids: CASSFNRETDTQYF.

With regard to this clonotype: One junction end does not reproduce the germline sequence, and a read error may be involved. This chain connects TRBV11-2 to TRBJ2-5; D call uncertain. The CDR3 runs to 12 residues. CDR1 is SGHAT, CDR2 FQNNGV, per germline. CDR3 sequence (DNA): TGTGCCGGCAGCCCATACCAAGAGACCCAGTACTTC. Protein: CAGSPYQETQYF.

V gene TRBV5-1 combines with J gene TRBJ2-1; 9 bases agree with TRBD2. TRBJ2-7 explains the end of the DNA better; the J call may be wrong. This CDR3 is 18 amino acids long. The V gene's germline CDR1 is SGHRS and CDR2 YFSETQ. The CDR3 DNA is TGCGCCAGCAGCTTATCGTTAGCGGGAGCCCCCCTGGGGAATGAGCAGTACTTC. It yields the protein CASSLSLAGAPLGNEQYF.